A single sample is the source of the 3 T cell receptor beta chains below, sequenced in a study of T cells after yellow fever vaccination (dated by TCRdb to 2018 to 2020). The treatment or condition label, as the study defines it: live attenuated yellow fever vaccine strain. Receptor amplification or capture employed 5' RACE. Instrument on record: Illumina NovaSeq 6000. TCRdb took the public reads, trimmed them with fastp at Q25, ran MiXCR for clone calling and kept in-frame beta chains. Merged by CDR3 protein, the rows form single entries marked with the most common genes and DNA. Recorded for this sample are fewer than 350,000 distinct CDR3 sequences; approximately 4% of them occurred a single time. Of the sample, roughly 19% falls within the top ten clones. Sample: PBMCs, taken 15 days after the yellow fever booster vaccination. All receptors come from a man younger than 35 who received the YFV17D yellow fever vaccine.

This chain connects TRBV29-1 to TRBJ2-3; the D is unclear. Trimming stripped 7 bases from V and 5 bases from J, with 10 bases between. The CDR3 loop spans 11 amino acids. Germline CDR1 and CDR2: SQVTM and ANQGSEA. This CDR3 is CSGVPGDTQYF. The DNA of the CDR3 is TGCAGCGGAGTCCCAGGAGATACGCAGTATTTT.

This clonotype appeared a few times. The V call is TRBV7-3, the J call TRBJ2-7, with 9 bases aligning to TRBD2. The V gene's germline CDR1 is SGHTA and CDR2 FQGTGA. The V segment lost 6 bases and the J segment 4 bases; nucleotides outside the gene matches: 7. The CDR3 has 14 residues. The CDR3 DNA follows: TGTGCCAGCAGAAGACTAGCGGAGAGTTACGAGCAGTACGTC. This encodes CASRRLAESYEQYV.

This clonotype was picked up a small number of times. The J gene is TRBJ2-2, the V gene TRBV5-1, with 7 bases lining up with TRBD2. The length of the CDR3 is 14 residues. Germline trimming cut 7 bases from V and 5 bases from J; bases unmatched to any gene: 8. Germline CDR1 and CDR2: SGHRS and YFSETQ. Here the CDR3 reads CASETSVRTGELFF. As DNA, the CDR3 is TGCGCCAGCGAAACTAGCGTGCGAACCGGGGAGCTGTTTTTT.